The source of this TCR beta chain is a study of control samples from healthy donors and cancer patients. This clone was recorded a few times. Clones were sequenced by immunoSEQ multiplex PCR, and TCRdb holds only the in-frame ones, with some missing. Counted here are 120,000 or so clones, 70% to 90% occurring once; the ten biggest clones make up about 2.7%. The CDR3 contains 15 residues. In germline, CDR1 is MDHEN, CDR2 SYDVKM. V was clipped by 2 bases and J by 2 bases, with 13 bases between them. The clonotype originates from a man between 60 and 75 years old in good health. Material: blood. The rearrangement links TRBV28 to TRBJ2-7; perhaps TRBD1 as D (6 bases). The CDR3 region has the DNA TGTGCCAGCAGTTTACTACAGGGTAGTGCCTACGAGCAGTACTTC. Protein product: CASSLLQGSAYEQYF.